One sample yielded the 14 T cell receptor beta chains listed below, sequenced in a study of human T cells and chemical hapten exposure. TCRdb recomputed calls from the RACE reads with MiXCR, one row per CDR3 protein. The sample includes around 71,000 distinct CDR3 sequences, 9.8% seen only once; the top ten take 3.3%. The sample's time point: patch test 1, 2 weeks after DPC sensitization. The treatment was: therapeutic diphenylcyclopropenone sensitization with weekly scalp DPC. The starting material was whole blood, obtained in connection with sensitization to the hapten diphenylcyclopropenone (DPC). These receptors all come from a woman between 35 and 50 years old with alopecia areata. Some clones in this sample may be carry-over from other donors' samples.

This clonotype turned up a few times. V usage is TRBV11-2 and J usage is TRBJ2-2; 8 positions match TRBD1. In germline, CDR1 is SGHAT, CDR2 FQNNGV. There are 16 residues in the CDR3. With 4 bases clipped from V and 1 base from J, the junction kept 5 bases outside the gene matches. The CDR3 is CASSSRGTGNTGELFF. DNA of the CDR3: TGTGCCAGCAGCTCCCGGGGGACAGGGAACACCGGGGAGCTGTTTTTT. The full variable domain, its missing parts supplied by reference TRBV11-2 and TRBJ2-2, is EAGVAQSPRYKIIEKRQSVAFWCNPISGHATLYWYQQILGQGPKLLIQFQNNGVVDDSQLPKDRFSAERLKGVDSTLKIQPAKLEDSAVYLCASSSRGTGNTGELFFGEGSRLTVL.

This clonotype was seen a handful of times. The chain recombines TRBV20-1 with TRBJ1-6; TRBD1 is a possible D gene (6 bases). Germline lookup yields CDR1 DFQATT and CDR2 SNEGSKA (reference sequence). Trimming took off 5 bases at V and 3 bases at J, with 14 bases between the two ends. The CDR3 runs to 15 residues. DNA for the CDR3: TGCAGTGCTTGGACAGCATCTATCTATAATTCACCCCTCCACTTT. This encodes CSAWTASIYNSPLHF.

V usage is TRBV5-1 and J usage is TRBJ2-3; D call uncertain. Germline CDR1 is SGHRS and CDR2 is YFSETQ. V shed 4 bases and J shed 3 bases, with 18 bases lying between them. The CDR3 loop spans 16 amino acids. CDR3 bases: TGCGCCAGCAGCGCGGCGGTGACTTCCGGTACAGATACGCAGTATTTT. Translating gives CASSAAVTSGTDTQYF.

The chain couples TRBV29-1 to TRBJ1-4, with 9 bases fitting TRBD1. CDR1 and CDR2 from the germline V gene are SQVTM and ANQGSEA. Germline trimming cut 7 bases from V and 5 bases from J; bases unmatched to any gene: 5. The CDR3 is 13 residues long. DNA of the CDR3: TGCAGCGCACTCGGGACAGGGAATGAAAAACTGTTTTTT. This translates into CSALGTGNEKLFF.

This clonotype appeared many times. One end of the junction fails to match germline, which may point to a read error. CDR3 amino acids: CASSWTADTEVFF. Written as DNA, the CDR3 is TGTGCCAGCAGCTGGACAGCGGACACTGAAGTTTTCTTT. The rearrangement joins TRBV7-9 to TRBJ1-1; possible D gene TRBD1, 6 bases. CDR1 and CDR2 (germline): SEHNR, FQNEAQ (reference sequence). This CDR3 region has 13 residues.

Many counts were recorded for this clonotype. The genes are TRBV4-3 and TRBJ2-7, with 8 bases that match TRBD2. Germline assignment: CDR1 LGHNA and CDR2 YSLEER. V lost 1 base and J lost 2; bases outside the gene matches: 4. This CDR3 has 15 amino acids. The CDR3 nucleotides are TGCGCCAGCAGCCAAGCGGCGGGGGGCCCCTACGAGCAGTACTTC. The encoded protein is CASSQAAGGPYEQYF.

The V and J genes are TRBV3-1 and TRBJ2-3, with D uncertain. In germline, CDR1 is LGHDT, CDR2 YNNKEL (reference sequence). CDR3 length equals 15 residues. V lost 1 base to trimming and J lost 2 bases, with 10 bases between them. The CDR3 sequence is CASSQVSDHTDTQYF. The DNA for the CDR3 is TGTGCCAGCAGCCAAGTCTCAGACCACACAGATACGCAGTATTTT.

This clonotype was seen repeatedly, ten times or more. The chain employs TRBV11-2 and TRBJ2-4, with unresolved D. V was cut by 1 base and J by 0 bases, with 4 bases left in between. CDR1 and CDR2 (germline): SGHAT, FQNNGV. This CDR3 is built from 14 residues. The CDR3 loop is CASSLALAKNIQYF. In DNA form, the CDR3 reads TGTGCCAGCAGCTTAGCCCTAGCCAAAAACATTCAGTACTTC. The full variable domain, completed using reference TRBV11-2 and TRBJ2-4, is EAGVAQSPRYKIIEKRQSVAFWCNPISGHATLYWYQQILGQGPKLLIQFQNNGVVDDSQLPKDRFSAERLKGVDSTLKIQPAKLEDSAVYLCASSLALAKNIQYFGAGTRLSVL.

This clonotype was observed at least ten times. The rearrangement links TRBV10-3 to TRBJ1-3; D is undetermined. Germline CDR1 ENHRY, CDR2 SYGVKD. V lost 3 bases to trimming and J lost 2 bases, with 11 bases between them. The length of the CDR3 is 15 residues. The CDR3 spells CAISDAVIAGNTIYF. CDR3 coding DNA: TGTGCCATCAGTGATGCGGTGATAGCTGGAAACACCATATATTTT.

This clonotype was recorded at least ten times. The rearrangement uses TRBV6-5 and TRBJ1-2; TRBD1 matches at 7 bases. CDR1 and CDR2 from the germline V gene are MNHEY and SVGAGI. The CDR3 is 13 residues long. V lost 6 bases, J lost 4 bases, and 5 bases stayed unmatched. CDR3 nucleotide sequence: TGTGCCAGCAGGCCCGACAGGGTCTATGGCTACACCTTC. The encoded protein is CASRPDRVYGYTF.

This clonotype was seen a few times. The chain is built from TRBV9 and TRBJ1-1, with 9 bases fitting TRBD1. The CDR3 sequence is 14 residues long. Germline lookup yields CDR1 SGDLS and CDR2 YYNGEE. Trimming cost V 3 bases and J 6 bases; bases outside gene matches: 6. CDR3 coding DNA: TGTGCCAGCAGCGCGTCCACAGGGGGCTCTGAAGCTTTCTTT. It is translated as CASSASTGGSEAFF.

This sequence joins TRBV2 and TRBJ2-7, with D perhaps being TRBD1 or TRBD2 (5 bases each). The V gene's germline CDR1 is SNHLY and CDR2 FYNNEI. The CDR3 is 15 amino acids. Trimming removed 5 bases from V and 4 bases from J, with 18 bases in between. This CDR3 is CASSLGRDRRYEQYF. The DNA of the CDR3 is TGTGCCAGCAGTCTAGGTAGGGACCGCCGGTACGAGCAGTACTTC.

This clonotype was recorded many times. The chain joins TRBV3-1 to TRBJ1-6; D remains ambiguous. This CDR3 contains 14 residues. Germline V CDR1 and CDR2: LGHDT, YNNKEL (reference sequence). V lost 3 bases to trimming and J lost 1 base, with 4 bases between them. In DNA, the CDR3 is TGTGCCAGCAGCCACCGATCCTATAATTCACCCCTCCACTTT. It encodes CASSHRSYNSPLHF.

Many counts were recorded for this clonotype. The V and J genes are TRBV4-2 and TRBJ2-3; 16 nucleotides agree with TRBD2. Unmatched junction bases numbered 4, after V lost 4 bases and J lost 6 bases. The germline gives CDR1 LGHNA, CDR2 YNFKEQ. The CDR3 contains 16 residues. The DNA of the CDR3 is TGTGCCAGCAGCCCAGGGACTAGCGGGGGGGCGGATACGCAGTATTTT. This codes for CASSPGTSGGADTQYF.